This T cell receptor (beta chain) was documented in a study of technical replicates of blood from a few donors. Germline V lookup: CDR1 SGHVS, CDR2 FNYEAQ. The CDR3 extends over 14 amino acids. V was pared by 5 bases and J by 11 bases, with 4 bases of the junction left unmatched. Only in-frame clones appear in the TCRdb table, and some are missing; sequencing was by immunoSEQ multiplex PCR. The data contain about 99,000 clones, 95% of them singletons. The TCR originated in a human donor in good health. The sample comprised T cells isolated from PBMCs. The chain links TRBV7-6 to TRBJ1-6, with 12 bases identical to TRBD1. The CDR3 reads CASSPGTGGAPLHF. The CDR3 nucleotides are TGTGCCAGCAGCCCGGGGACAGGGGGCGCACCCCTCCACTTT.